This TCR beta chain stems from a study of early T cells in non-severe SARS-CoV-2 infection. Study overall: The authors sequenced bulk RNA from unsorted whole blood, leaving chains unpaired.

Separate cDNA molecules each had unique molecular identifiers attached to them. TCRdb re-called the 5' RACE reads with MiXCR, one entry per CDR3 protein. The table lists some 60,000 distinct CDR3 sequences, roughly 13% of them singletons. Concerning this clonotype: What it binds is unknown.

Study-level findings and limits: A preference for anti-spike CD8 responses marked VDJdb matching, which missed private and CD4 specificities.

The CDR3 length is 18 residues. The germline V gene has CDR1 MNHNY and CDR2 SVGAGI (reference sequence). V lost 5 bases to trimming and J lost 1 base; unmatched junction nucleotides: 11. V is TRBV6-6 and J is TRBJ2-1, with 10 bases matching TRBD2. The sequence was obtained from an adult who was a healthcare worker with PCR-confirmed SARS-CoV-2 infection or an uninfected control (not recorded which). Sequenced: whole blood. This chain's CDR3 is CASSPSGSPLQSYNEQFF. The CDR3 nucleotides are TGTGCCAGCAGTCCTAGCGGGAGTCCCCTCCAATCCTACAATGAGCAGTTCTTC.